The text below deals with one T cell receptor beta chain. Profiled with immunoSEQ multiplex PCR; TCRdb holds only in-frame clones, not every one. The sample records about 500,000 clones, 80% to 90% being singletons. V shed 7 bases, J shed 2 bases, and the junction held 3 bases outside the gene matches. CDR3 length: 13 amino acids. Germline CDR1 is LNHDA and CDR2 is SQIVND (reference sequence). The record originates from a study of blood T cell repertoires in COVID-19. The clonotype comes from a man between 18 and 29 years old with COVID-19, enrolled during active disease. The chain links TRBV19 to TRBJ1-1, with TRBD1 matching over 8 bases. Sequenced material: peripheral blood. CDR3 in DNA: TGTGCCAGTACGGACAGGGTCAACACTGAAGCTTTCTTT. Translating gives CASTDRVNTEAFF.